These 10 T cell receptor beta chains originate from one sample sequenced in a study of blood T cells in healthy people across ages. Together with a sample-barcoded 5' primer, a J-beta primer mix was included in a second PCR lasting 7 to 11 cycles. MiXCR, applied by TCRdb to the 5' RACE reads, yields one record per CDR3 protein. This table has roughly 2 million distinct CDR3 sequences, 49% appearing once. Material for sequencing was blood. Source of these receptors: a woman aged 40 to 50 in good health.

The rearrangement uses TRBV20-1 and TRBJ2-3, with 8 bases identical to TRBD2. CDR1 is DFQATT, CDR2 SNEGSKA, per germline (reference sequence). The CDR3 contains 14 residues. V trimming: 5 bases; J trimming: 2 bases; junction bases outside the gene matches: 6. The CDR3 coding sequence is TGCAGTGCTCTGCGGGGGGCCACCACAGATACGCAGTATTTT. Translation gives CSALRGATTDTQYF.

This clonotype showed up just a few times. DNA for the CDR3: TGTGCCAGCAGCACCACCCGGGACAGGGTCTCCTACGAGCAGTACTTC. It encodes CASSTTRDRVSYEQYF. The rearrangement links TRBV7-9 to TRBJ2-7; 9 bases map to TRBD1. The junction had 8 bases not matched to a gene; V was cut back by 5 bases and J by 0 bases. CDR1 and CDR2 (germline): SEHNR, FQNEAQ (reference sequence). The CDR3 is 16 amino acids.

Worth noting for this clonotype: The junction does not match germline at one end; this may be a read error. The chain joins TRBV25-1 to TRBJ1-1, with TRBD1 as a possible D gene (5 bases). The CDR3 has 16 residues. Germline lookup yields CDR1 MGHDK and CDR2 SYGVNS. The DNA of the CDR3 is TGTACCAGCAGTGAAGGGGAGGACATCCCTCTCACTGAAGCTTTCTTT. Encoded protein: CTSSEGEDIPLTEAFF.

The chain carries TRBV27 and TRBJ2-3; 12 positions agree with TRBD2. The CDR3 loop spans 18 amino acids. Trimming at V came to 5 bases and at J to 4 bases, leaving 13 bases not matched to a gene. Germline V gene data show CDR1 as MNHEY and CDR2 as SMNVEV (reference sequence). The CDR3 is CASSPFVRTSGESDTQYF. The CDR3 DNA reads TGTGCCAGCAGTCCATTCGTCAGGACTAGCGGGGAGTCAGATACGCAGTATTTT.

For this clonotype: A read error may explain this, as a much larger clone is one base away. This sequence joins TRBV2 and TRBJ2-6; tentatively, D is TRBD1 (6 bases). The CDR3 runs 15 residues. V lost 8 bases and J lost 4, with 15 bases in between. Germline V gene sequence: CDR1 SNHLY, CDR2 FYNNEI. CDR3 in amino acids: CASGTTGTGANVLTF. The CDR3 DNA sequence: TGTGCCAGCGGGACCACAGGGACCGGGGCCAACGTCCTGACTTTC.

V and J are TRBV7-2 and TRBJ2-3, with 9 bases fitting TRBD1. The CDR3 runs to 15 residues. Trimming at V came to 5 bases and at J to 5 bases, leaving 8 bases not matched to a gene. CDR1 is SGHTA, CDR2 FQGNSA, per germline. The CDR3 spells CASSNRDRVEDTQYF. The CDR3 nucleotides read TGTGCCAGCAGCAACCGGGACAGGGTAGAAGATACGCAGTATTTT. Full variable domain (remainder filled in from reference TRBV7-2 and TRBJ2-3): GAGVSQSPSNKVTEKGKDVELRCDPISGHTALYWYRQSLGQGLEFLIYFQGNSAPDKSGLPSDRFSAERTGGSVSTLTIQRTQQEDSAVYLCASSNRDRVEDTQYFGPGTRLTVL.

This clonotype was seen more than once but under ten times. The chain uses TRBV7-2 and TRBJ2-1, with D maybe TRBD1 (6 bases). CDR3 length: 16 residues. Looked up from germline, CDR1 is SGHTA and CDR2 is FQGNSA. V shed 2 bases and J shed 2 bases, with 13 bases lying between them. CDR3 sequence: CASSLFLTGAYNEQFF. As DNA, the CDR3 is TGTGCCAGCAGCTTATTTTTGACAGGAGCCTACAATGAGCAGTTCTTC.

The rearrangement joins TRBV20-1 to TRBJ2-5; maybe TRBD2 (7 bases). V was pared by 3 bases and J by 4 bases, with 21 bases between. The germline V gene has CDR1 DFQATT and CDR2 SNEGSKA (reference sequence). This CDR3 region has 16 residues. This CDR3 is CSARTLWGGLGETQYF. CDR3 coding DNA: TGCAGTGCTAGGACCTTGTGGGGGGGGCTGGGAGAGACCCAGTACTTC.

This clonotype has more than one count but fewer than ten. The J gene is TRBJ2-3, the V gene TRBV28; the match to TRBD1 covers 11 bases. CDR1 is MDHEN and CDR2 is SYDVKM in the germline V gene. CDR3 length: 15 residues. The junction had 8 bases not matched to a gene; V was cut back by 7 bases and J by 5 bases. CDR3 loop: CASIFSGTGGDTQYF. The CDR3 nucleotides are TGTGCCAGCATTTTTTCCGGGACAGGGGGAGATACGCAGTATTTT. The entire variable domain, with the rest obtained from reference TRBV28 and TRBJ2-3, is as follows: DVKVTQSSRYLVKRTGEKVFLECVQDMDHENMFWYRQDPGLGLRLIYFSYDVKMKEKGDIPEGYSVSREKKERFSLILESASTNQTSMYLCASIFSGTGGDTQYFGPGTRLTVL.

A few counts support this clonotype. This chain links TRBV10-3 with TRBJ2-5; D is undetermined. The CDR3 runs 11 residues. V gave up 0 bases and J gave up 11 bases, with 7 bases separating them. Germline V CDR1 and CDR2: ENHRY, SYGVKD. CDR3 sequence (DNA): TGTGCCATCAGTGAGTCGAGTGAGCAGTACTTC. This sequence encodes CAISESSEQYF.